This TCR beta chain came from a study of cytomegalovirus exposure and HLA in healthy donors. 60 Vbeta and 13 Jbeta primers were used in PCR. Method: immunoSEQ multiplex PCR; TCRdb's copy keeps in-frame clones and lacks some. The profile covers roughly 90,000 clones, with approximately 69% appearing a single time and 20% to 25% taken by the ten largest. Germline trimming cut 3 bases from V and 6 bases from J; bases unmatched to any gene: 4. CDR3 length: 14 residues. Germline loops: CDR1 LNHDA, CDR2 SQIVND (reference sequence). The specimen sequenced was PBMCs. This chain links TRBV19 with TRBJ2-2, with 7 nucleotides matching TRBD2. The source of this sequence is a young man in good health and CMV-seropositive. The CDR3 here is CASSIPGLAGELFF. The CDR3 nucleotides read TGTGCCAGTAGTATCCCTGGACTAGCCGGGGAGCTGTTTTTT.